This T cell receptor beta chain was recovered during a study of regulatory T cells in long-lasting Graves disease. This clonotype turned up a few times. Arm-PCR of CDR3 regions and iRepertoire HTBI primers were used to build TCR beta libraries. In the study's own analysis: Samples jointly harbored fewer than 70 TRBV and 12 to 15 TRBJ segments. TCRdb re-derived calls from the multiplex PCR reads in MiXCR, one entry per CDR3 protein. TCRdb, not the authors, supplied the V and J calls. The table records about 470,000 distinct CDR3 sequences, about 20% of them present only once. The time point is: persistent/refractory GD, antithyroid drugs over 5 years with positive TRAb. The TCR library was made from RNA extracted from PBMCs. J lost 4 bases, V lost 7 bases, and 12 bases had no gene match. CDR1 is LNHDA, CDR2 SQIVND, per germline (reference sequence). This CDR3 is built from 15 residues.

The source material was peripheral blood mononuclear cells (PBMCs), sampled when the disease was refractory, from a patient treated with antithyroid drugs. The receptor comes from a female donor with Graves disease. The rearrangement uses TRBV19 and TRBJ2-7, with 8 bases that match TRBD1. Here the CDR3 DNA reads TGTGCCAGTACCGCAGGGGCAGGGGGCACATACGAGCAGTACTTC. Its protein is CASTAGAGGTYEQYF.